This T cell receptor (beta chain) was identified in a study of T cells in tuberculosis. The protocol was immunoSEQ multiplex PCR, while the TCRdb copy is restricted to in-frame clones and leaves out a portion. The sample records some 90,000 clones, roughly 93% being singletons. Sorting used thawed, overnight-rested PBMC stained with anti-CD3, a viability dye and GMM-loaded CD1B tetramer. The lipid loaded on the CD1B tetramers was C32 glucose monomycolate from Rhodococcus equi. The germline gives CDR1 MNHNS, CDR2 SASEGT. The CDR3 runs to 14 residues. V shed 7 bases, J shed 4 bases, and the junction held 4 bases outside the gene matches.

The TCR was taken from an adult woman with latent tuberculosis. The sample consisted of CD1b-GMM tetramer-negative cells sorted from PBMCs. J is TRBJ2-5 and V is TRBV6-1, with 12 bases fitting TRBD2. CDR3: CASTSGGATETQYF. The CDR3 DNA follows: TGTGCCAGCACTAGCGGGGGGGCCACAGAGACCCAGTACTTC.